This T cell receptor beta chain was found in a study of post-analysis software for immune sequencing data. Study-wide points: Significantly lower normalized Chao1 diversity was seen in multiple sclerosis patients than in controls. Included in a set of roughly five TRBV segments more frequent in patients than controls were TRBV5-6, TRBV5-1 and TRBV20-1.

As regards this clonotype: What it binds is not known.

Prepared TCR beta cDNA libraries contained unique molecular identifiers. TCRdb reprocessed the PCR reads with MiXCR, giving one entry per CDR3 protein. In the table there are about 200,000 distinct CDR3 sequences, 25% to 35% of which are singletons. The V gene's germline CDR1 is SEHNR and CDR2 FQNEAQ (reference sequence). The V and J ends lost 1 base and 3 bases, in that order; junction bases with no gene match: 9. The CDR3 extends over 17 amino acids. The chain recombines TRBV7-9 with TRBJ1-1, with 9 nucleotides matching TRBD1. This clonotype was sampled from a girl aged 2 to 17 with multiple sclerosis. The sequenced sample was blood. The CDR3 coding sequence is TGTGCCAGCAGCTTAGATCCGGGACAGGGATCGGACACTGAAGCTTTCTTT. This encodes CASSLDPGQGSDTEAFF.